This TCR beta chain was found in a study of graft-versus-host responses after intestinal transplantation. About this clone: Its antigen is not known.

Clones were sequenced by immunoSEQ multiplex PCR, and TCRdb holds only the in-frame ones, with some missing. The sample has some 90,000 clones; over 80% are singletons. Overall study results and limits: Some GvH clones were seen earlier in gut or blood, suggesting intestinal origin.

This specimen was unstimulated CD8+ T cells sorted from spleen or lymph node cells, taken before intestinal transplant. The TCR comes from a human donor who received an intestinal transplant.

The chain's CDR3 is CASSSPTGITYEQYF. The CDR3 DNA follows: TGTGCCAGCAGCTCCCCCACAGGGATTACCTACGAGCAGTACTTC. The chain carries TRBV11-2 and TRBJ2-7, with D possibly TRBD1 on 6 matching bases. The length of the CDR3 is 15 residues. V lost 4 bases to trimming and J lost 2 bases, with 15 bases between them. Germline lookup yields CDR1 SGHAT and CDR2 FQNNGV.